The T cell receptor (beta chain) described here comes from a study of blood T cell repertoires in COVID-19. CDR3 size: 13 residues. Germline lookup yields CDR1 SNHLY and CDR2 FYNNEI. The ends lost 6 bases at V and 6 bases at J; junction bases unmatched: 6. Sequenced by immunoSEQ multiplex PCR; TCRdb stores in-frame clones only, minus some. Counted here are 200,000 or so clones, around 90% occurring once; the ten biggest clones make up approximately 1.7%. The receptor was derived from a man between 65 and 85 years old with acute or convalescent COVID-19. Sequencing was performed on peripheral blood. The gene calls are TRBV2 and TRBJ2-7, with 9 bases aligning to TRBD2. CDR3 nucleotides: TGTGCCAGCAGCGGCGGACTAGCGATCGAGCAGTACTTC. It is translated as CASSGGLAIEQYF.